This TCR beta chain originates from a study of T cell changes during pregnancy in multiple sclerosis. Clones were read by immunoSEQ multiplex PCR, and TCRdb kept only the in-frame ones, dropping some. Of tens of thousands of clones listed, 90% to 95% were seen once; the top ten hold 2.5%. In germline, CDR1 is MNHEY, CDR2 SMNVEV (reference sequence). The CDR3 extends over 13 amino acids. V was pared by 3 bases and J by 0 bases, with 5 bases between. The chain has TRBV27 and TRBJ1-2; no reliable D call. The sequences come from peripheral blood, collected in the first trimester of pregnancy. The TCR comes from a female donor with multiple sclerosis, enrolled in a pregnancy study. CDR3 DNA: TGTGCCAGCAGTTTTACGGCTAACTATGGCTACACCTTC. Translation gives CASSFTANYGYTF.